This T cell receptor beta chain was found in a study of T cell responses to AZD1222 COVID-19 vaccine. The study, taken as a whole, reports: At 160-218 and 743-854, vaccine-associated CD4 TCRs were dominant, and they spanned spike. In the spike-specific TCR repertoire, nearly half reportedly target unmutated variant regions. The breadth and depth of Spike-specific TCRs increased once two AZD1222 doses had been given. Seropositive at baseline were only six or seven AZD1222 recipients.

Germline CDR1 LNHDA, CDR2 SQIVND (reference sequence). The CDR3 runs 17 residues. Trimming removed 6 bases at V and 0 bases at J, with 15 bases between. Regarding this clone: Its antigen remains unidentified.

TCRdb keeps only in-frame clones here, not all; method: immunoSEQ multiplex PCR. The repertoire holds roughly 100,000 clones, with about 90% as singletons. The receptor was derived from an adult who received the AZD1222 COVID-19 vaccine. The rearrangement joins TRBV19 to TRBJ2-6, with D possibly called TRBD1 or TRBD2 (5 bases each). The source material was peripheral blood, sampled 28 days after the second AZD1222 dose. This chain's CDR3 is CASRAPGRLSGANVLTF. The CDR3 region has the DNA TGTGCCAGTAGGGCTCCAGGGAGACTCTCTGGGGCCAACGTCCTGACTTTC.